The clone carrying this T cell receptor (beta chain) showed up many times. Its specificity is unknown. The sample belongs to a study of blood T cells in healthy people across ages. The authors ran a second PCR of 7 to 11 cycles using a sample-barcoded 5' primer and a J-beta primer mix. One entry per CDR3 protein, called by TCRdb with MiXCR from the 5' RACE reads. The profile shows fewer than 800,000 distinct CDR3 sequences, 49% of them singletons. Germline V gene sequence: CDR1 DFQATT, CDR2 SNEGSKA (reference sequence). CDR3 length: 11 residues. The V end lost 2 bases, the J end lost 3 bases, and 4 bases lay between the germline ends. Study-wide results and limits: While age rose, TCR beta diversity per million T cells dropped in a roughly linear way. Estimated diversity across one million T cells was deemed an underestimate.

The clonotype originates from a woman aged 55-70 years in good health. The V call is TRBV20-1, the J call TRBJ1-2; unclear D gene. The source material was blood. The chain's CDR3 is CSARPDYGYTF. For the CDR3, the DNA is TGCAGTGCTAGACCTGACTATGGCTACACCTTC.